One and the same sample provided the 16 T cell receptor beta chains below, sequenced in a study of blood T cells in healthy people across ages. With a J-beta primer mix and a sample-barcoded 5' primer, a second PCR ran about 7 to 12 cycles. MiXCR was run by TCRdb on the 5' RACE reads, yielding one entry per CDR3 protein. The sample holds roughly 800,000 distinct CDR3 sequences; 35% to 40% are singletons and the top ten take roughly 13%. The sample comprised blood. These receptors were collected from a man aged 18 to 29 in good health.

The CDR3 loop reads CASISSPLSYEQYF. The CDR3, as DNA: TGTGCCAGCATAAGCTCCCCCCTCTCCTACGAGCAGTACTTC. J is TRBJ2-7 and V is TRBV2; unclear D gene. The CDR3 is 14 amino acids. Germline loops: CDR1 SNHLY, CDR2 FYNNEI. Trimming removed 7 bases at V and 0 bases at J, with 13 bases between.

The chain joins TRBV2 to TRBJ1-1; D unresolved. V was cut by 8 bases and J by 4 bases, with 14 bases left in between. Germline V CDR1 and CDR2: SNHLY, FYNNEI. The CDR3 length is 13 residues. Here the CDR3 reads CASGEGRVTEAFF. The CDR3 nucleotides read TGTGCCAGCGGGGAGGGCCGGGTCACTGAAGCTTTCTTT.

The chain links TRBV7-2 to TRBJ1-1, with D maybe TRBD1 (6 bases). The germline V and J ends were trimmed by 4 bases and 7 bases, with 13 bases remaining between them. The V gene's germline CDR1 is SGHTA and CDR2 FQGNSA. There are 13 residues in the CDR3. The CDR3 reads CASSYDRNSEAFF. The CDR3, as DNA: TGTGCCAGCAGCTACGACAGGAATAGTGAAGCTTTCTTT.

This clonotype was seen only a few times. The V call is TRBV15, the J call TRBJ2-1, with 7 bases aligning to TRBD1. The junction had 8 bases not matched to a gene; V was cut back by 5 bases and J by 4 bases. From germline, CDR1 is LNHNV and CDR2 YYDKDF (reference sequence). The CDR3 length is 15 residues. The CDR3 DNA is TGTGCCACCAGCGTACGGGACAGCTTATACAATGAGCAGTTCTTC. It codes for CATSVRDSLYNEQFF. The variable domain in full, completed from reference TRBV15 and TRBJ2-1, reads DAMVIQNPRYQVTQFGKPVTLSCSQTLNHNVMYWYQQKSSQAPKLLFHYYDKDFNNEADTPDNFQSRRPNTSFCFLDIRSPGLGDTAMYLCATSVRDSLYNEQFFGPGTRLTVL.

The rearrangement links TRBV4-1 to TRBJ2-5, with 8 bases identical to TRBD1. This CDR3 spans 15 amino acids. V lost 1 base to trimming and J lost 11 bases; unmatched junction nucleotides: 12. Germline CDR1 reads MGHRA; CDR2 reads YSYEKL. The CDR3 protein is CASSQVEGDRNEQYF. The CDR3 DNA is TGCGCCAGCAGCCAAGTTGAGGGGGACAGGAATGAGCAGTACTTC.

This clonotype has only a few counts. This chain uses TRBV12-3 or TRBV12-4 with TRBJ1-2, with no clear D. The CDR3 totals 14 residues. The germline V and J ends were trimmed by 6 bases and 8 bases, with 19 bases remaining between them. CDR3 region: CASSPTPPGIGYTF. The CDR3 DNA reads TGTGCCAGCAGCCCGACTCCCCCGGGAATCGGCTACACCTTC.

CDR3 in amino acids: CSALAGGHPTRTDTQYF. CDR3 DNA sequence: TGCAGTGCTTTAGCGGGGGGGCACCCTACCCGCACAGATACGCAGTATTTT. The chain links TRBV20-1 to TRBJ2-3, with 11 bases identical to TRBD2. The CDR3 totals 17 residues. V shed 5 bases and J 1 base; nucleotides not matched to a gene: 11. In germline, CDR1 is DFQATT, CDR2 SNEGSKA (reference sequence).

This chain uses TRBV12-3 or TRBV12-4 with TRBJ1-2; TRBD1 is a possible D gene (6 bases). CDR3 length: 13 amino acids. Trimming pared 5 bases from V and 5 bases from J, leaving 12 bases between. The CDR3: CASSAGTTYGYTF. The CDR3 nucleotides are TGTGCCAGCAGTGCCGGGACAACTTATGGCTACACCTTC.

The table lists this clonotype with a few counts. The rearrangement links TRBV2 to TRBJ2-3; D perhaps matches TRBD2 (6 bases). This CDR3 spans 14 amino acids. Germline CDR1 reads SNHLY; CDR2 reads FYNNEI. The ends were cut back, 6 bases at V and 5 bases at J, with 15 bases in the middle. CDR3 sequence: CASSGDGRGDTQYF. The CDR3, as DNA: TGTGCCAGCAGCGGAGACGGGCGGGGAGATACGCAGTATTTT.

This clonotype has only a few counts. This rearrangement joins TRBV30 to TRBJ2-6; D call uncertain. V gave up 5 bases and J gave up 4 bases, with 9 bases separating them. This CDR3 has 13 residues. CDR1 is GTSNPN, CDR2 SVGIG, per germline (reference sequence). CDR3 region: CAWGRSGANVLTF. CDR3 sequence (DNA): TGTGCCTGGGGTAGGTCCGGGGCCAACGTCCTGACTTTC.

This clonotype was detected a few times. This chain uses TRBV4-1 with TRBJ2-7; 7 positions match TRBD2. The CDR3 is 16 amino acids. The V segment lost 0 bases and the J segment 2 bases; nucleotides outside the gene matches: 7. Germline V gives CDR1 MGHRA, CDR2 YSYEKL. The CDR3 DNA sequence: TGCGCCAGCAGCCAAGATTCCTCGCGGGGGACCTACGAGCAGTACTTC. Translation gives CASSQDSSRGTYEQYF.

The J gene is TRBJ2-3, the V gene TRBV28; a possible D gene is TRBD1 (5 bases). This CDR3 spans 15 amino acids. Trimming removed 2 bases at V and 2 bases at J, with 11 bases between. Germline CDR1 MDHEN, CDR2 SYDVKM. Written as DNA, the CDR3 is TGTGCCAGCAGTTTAGAAGGGGTTACCACAGATACGCAGTATTTT. Amino acids: CASSLEGVTTDTQYF.

The rearrangement uses TRBV5-1 and TRBJ1-2, with D unclear. The V end lost 4 bases, the J end lost 6 bases, and 16 bases lay between the germline ends. The CDR3 consists of 14 residues. Germline V gene lookup returns CDR1 SGHRS and CDR2 YFSETQ. The CDR3 sequence: CASSVGSTTDGYTF. Written as DNA, the CDR3 is TGCGCCAGCAGCGTGGGAAGCACGACGGATGGCTACACCTTC.

This chain joins TRBV14 and TRBJ1-2, with 8 bases aligning to TRBD1. Germline CDR1 reads SGHDN; CDR2 reads FVKESK. This CDR3 is 17 amino acids long. Trimming removed 0 bases from V and 4 bases from J; junction bases left unmatched: 10. CDR3 nucleotides: TGTGCCAGCAGCCAAGATAGCGGACAGGGACAAGCCTATGGCTACACCTTC. Protein: CASSQDSGQGQAYGYTF.

There are many counts of this clonotype. The DNA of the CDR3 is TGCAGTGCTAGAGATGAGGCTAGCGGGGGCAACCATCCCTACAATGAGCAGTTCTTC. Amino acid sequence: CSARDEASGGNHPYNEQFF. The chain carries TRBV20-1 and TRBJ2-1; 10 bases line up with TRBD2. This CDR3 region has 19 residues. Germline-derived CDR1 and CDR2 are DFQATT and SNEGSKA (reference sequence). V lost 0 bases to trimming and J lost 2 bases; unmatched junction nucleotides: 13.

The chain links TRBV4-1 to TRBJ1-1; D remains unclear. The CDR3 has 15 amino acids. The V gene lost 0 bases and the J gene lost 8 bases, with 16 bases spanning the gap. Germline V gene sequence: CDR1 MGHRA, CDR2 YSYEKL. The CDR3 sequence is CASSQDGREAEEAFF. CDR3 sequence (DNA): TGCGCCAGCAGCCAAGATGGTAGGGAGGCTGAAGAAGCTTTCTTT.